This TCR beta chain was observed in a study of OX40 agonist ivuxolimab in advanced cancers. The study, taken as a whole, reports: Expanded clones were, on average, more numerous in CD8+ T cells than in CD4+. Nonresponders included some who also had low normalized T-cell clonal expansion.

With respect to this clone: Its antigen is still unknown.

Libraries were prepared by immunoSEQ multiplex PCR; TCRdb keeps only in-frame clonotypes and omits some of them. The sample comprises 100,000 or so clones, over 75% of which are singletons, and under 0.4% rests with the top ten. This CDR3 region has 16 residues. CDR1 is LGHNA and CDR2 is YNFKEQ in the germline V gene. The V gene end was trimmed by 3 bases and the J gene end by 4 bases; junction bases not matched to a gene: 12. V is TRBV4-2 and J is TRBJ2-7; TRBD2 matches at 7 bases. The sample consisted of CD4+ or CD8+ T cells sorted from blood, taken in a trial of the OX40 agonist ivuxolimab. The receptor was isolated from an adult with an advanced solid tumor such as melanoma, head and neck, liver or kidney cancer. Here the CDR3 DNA reads TGTGCCAGCAGCCAGATTCTAGCGGAGACGAGTTACGAGCAGTACTTC. Amino acid sequence: CASSQILAETSYEQYF.